The clone carrying this T cell receptor (beta chain) was seen only a few times. A universal primer site was created by template switching, with the cDNA bearing unique molecular identifiers. One entry per CDR3 protein results from TCRdb running MiXCR on the 5' RACE reads. The data show approximately 490,000 distinct CDR3 sequences, 20% to 25% seen once. This specimen belongs to a study of identical twins. This CDR3 has 14 amino acids. Trimming at V came to 4 bases and at J to 7 bases, leaving 5 bases not matched to a gene. These data were also filed under a second study, of yellow fever vaccine responses in identical twins.

The sequenced material came from CD4+ T cells sorted from blood. This sequence joins TRBV12-3 or TRBV12-4 and TRBJ2-2; 8 positions agree with TRBD2. The receptor was isolated from a young woman in good health. CDR3 DNA sequence: TGTGCCAGCAGTTCCGGGACTAGGCACGGGGAGCTGTTTTTT. Translating gives CASSSGTRHGELFF.